Following are 14 T cell receptor beta chains from one sample sequenced in a study of T cell changes during pregnancy in multiple sclerosis (dated by TCRdb to between 2018 and 2021). The library was obtained by the immunoSEQ multiplex PCR assay. TCRdb took this table from immuneACCESS and kept in-frame rearrangements with V and J called. Such tables lack part of the clones; where checked against another copy, unresolved V genes explain under half of the gap, and the rest is unexplained. The sample contains 55,000 or so clones, 75% to 90% of them found a single time. The top ten clonotypes cover 0.5% to 0.6% of the sample. Sample: CD4+ T cells from peripheral blood mononuclear cells, taken in the first trimester of pregnancy. The origin of the receptors is a female donor with multiple sclerosis, enrolled in a pregnancy study.

The chain carries TRBV6-6 and TRBJ1-6; TRBD1 matches at 9 bases. CDR1 and CDR2 (germline): MNHNY, SVGAGI (reference sequence). CDR3 length: 16 residues. The J segment lost 7 bases and the V segment lost 8 bases, leaving 12 bases of the junction unmatched. Written as DNA, the CDR3 is TGTGCCAGCGCACCCCGGGACAGGGTTGAGAATTCACCCCTCCACTTT. Translated: CASAPRDRVENSPLHF.

The chain is built from TRBV5-1 and TRBJ2-3, with D possibly TRBD1 on 6 matching bases. The V end was cut by 1 base, the J end by 2 bases, with 11 bases between. CDR3 length: 15 amino acids. Germline V gene sequence: CDR1 SGHRS, CDR2 YFSETQ. The DNA for the CDR3 is TGCGCCAGCAGCTTGACGTGGACAGACACAGATACGCAGTATTTT. This encodes CASSLTWTDTDTQYF.

The chain uses TRBV10-3 and TRBJ2-7; the match to TRBD2 covers 11 bases. V shed 9 bases and J 6 bases; nucleotides not matched to a gene: 10. The CDR3 sequence is 14 residues long. Looked up from germline, CDR1 is ENHRY and CDR2 is SYGVKD. As DNA, the CDR3 is TGTGCCATAAAACAGACTAGCGGGATTGGCGAGCAGTACTTC. Amino acid sequence: CAIKQTSGIGEQYF.

The CDR3 protein is CASSILGGNYGYTF. The CDR3 bases are TGTGCCAGTAGTATATTAGGGGGCAACTATGGCTACACCTTC. This chain joins TRBV19 and TRBJ1-2, with TRBD1 matching over 7 bases. Germline V gene data show CDR1 as LNHDA and CDR2 as SQIVND (reference sequence). The junction had 2 bases not matched to a gene; V was cut back by 2 bases and J by 2 bases. The CDR3 is made up of 14 amino acids.

This chain uses TRBV7-2 with TRBJ2-5, with 8 bases that match TRBD1. The V and J ends lost 5 bases and 1 base, in that order; junction bases with no gene match: 6. This CDR3 comprises 15 residues. Germline CDR1 SGHTA, CDR2 FQGNSA. This chain's CDR3 is CASSIPTGAQETQYF. CDR3 DNA sequence: TGTGCCAGCAGCATACCGACAGGGGCCCAAGAGACCCAGTACTTC.

This rearrangement joins TRBV4-1 to TRBJ2-6; 8 positions agree with TRBD1. Germline V lookup: CDR1 MGHRA, CDR2 YSYEKL. J lost 2 bases, V lost 0 bases, and 6 bases had no gene match. This CDR3 has 18 amino acids. The CDR3 DNA sequence: TGCGCCAGCAGCCAAGACGGGTCAGGGGGCGCTGGGGCCAACGTCCTGACTTTC. Protein sequence: CASSQDGSGGAGANVLTF.

The chain couples TRBV6-5 to TRBJ1-3; 7 positions match TRBD1. Germline trimming cut 6 bases from V and 4 bases from J; bases unmatched to any gene: 9. The germline V gene encodes CDR1 MNHEY and CDR2 SVGAGI. CDR3 length equals 15 residues. In DNA form, the CDR3 reads TGTGCCAGCAGCCTCAGCCGGGACAGCGGAAACACCATATATTTT. It translates to CASSLSRDSGNTIYF.

The chain combines TRBV7-2 with TRBJ2-7, with D possibly TRBD1 on 6 matching bases. V was cut by 6 bases and J by 4 bases, with 22 bases left in between. CDR3 length: 16 amino acids. The germline CDR1 and CDR2 sequences are SGHTA and FQGNSA. CDR3 sequence: CASSLQGSVAAYEQYF. The CDR3 bases are TGTGCCAGCAGTTTACAGGGATCGGTGGCGGCTTACGAGCAGTACTTC. Based on the CDR3 plus reference TRBV7-2 and TRBJ2-7, the full variable domain is GAGVSQSPSNKVTEKGKDVELRCDPISGHTALYWYRQSLGQGLEFLIYFQGNSAPDKSGLPSDRFSAERTGGSVSTLTIQRTQQEDSAVYLCASSLQGSVAAYEQYFGPGTRLTVT.

V usage is TRBV28 and J usage is TRBJ1-1, with D possibly being TRBD1 (6 bases). Germline V CDR1 and CDR2: MDHEN, SYDVKM. V was clipped by 5 bases and J by 0 bases, with 13 bases between them. There are 15 residues in the CDR3. The CDR3 nucleotides are TGTGCCAGCAGTCCGACAGGTATTATGAACACTGAAGCTTTCTTT. Its protein is CASSPTGIMNTEAFF.

The genes are TRBV6-6 and TRBJ2-2; 8 bases are a match to TRBD1. This CDR3 region has 14 residues. The J segment lost 4 bases and the V segment lost 4 bases, leaving 2 bases of the junction unmatched. Germline CDR1 reads MNHNY; CDR2 reads SVGAGI (reference sequence). CDR3 amino acids: CASSLTGATGELFF. DNA for the CDR3: TGTGCCAGCAGTTTGACAGGGGCCACCGGGGAGCTGTTTTTT.

The V gene is TRBV7-9, the J gene TRBJ2-5; D is undetermined. V gave up 6 bases and J gave up 3 bases, with 5 bases separating them. Germline-derived CDR1 and CDR2 are SEHNR and FQNEAQ (reference sequence). The CDR3 length is 11 residues. DNA for the CDR3: TGTGCCAGCAGTCCCAAAGAGACCCAGTACTTC. Translation gives CASSPKETQYF.

The CDR3 sequence: CASSGGLAKGDTQYF. The CDR3 DNA is TGTGCCAGCTCAGGAGGCCTAGCAAAGGGAGATACGCAGTATTTT. The J gene is TRBJ2-3, the V gene TRBV18; possible D gene TRBD2, 5 bases. Germline V gives CDR1 KGHSH, CDR2 LQKENI. The CDR3 has 15 residues. V was clipped by 5 bases and J by 5 bases, with 17 bases between them.

The chain couples TRBV7-2 to TRBJ2-5; 10 positions agree with TRBD2. The V and J ends lost 6 bases and 1 base, in that order; junction bases with no gene match: 5. The CDR3 is 15 amino acids. The germline CDR1 and CDR2 sequences are SGHTA and FQGNSA. CDR3 sequence: CASSSWTSGQETQYF. Here the CDR3 DNA reads TGTGCCAGCAGTTCTTGGACTAGCGGCCAAGAGACCCAGTACTTC.

In regard to this clone: This sample includes further DNA sequences coding for the same CDR3. This rearrangement joins TRBV7-2 to TRBJ1-2; D unresolved. The CDR3 has 13 residues. Between the trimmed V and J ends, which lost 2 bases and 8 bases, there was a span of 12 bases. Germline V gene sequence: CDR1 SGHTA, CDR2 FQGNSA. The CDR3 loop reads CASSLRLEAGYTF. The CDR3 nucleotides read TGTGCCAGCAGCTTAAGGTTGGAGGCCGGCTACACCTTC.